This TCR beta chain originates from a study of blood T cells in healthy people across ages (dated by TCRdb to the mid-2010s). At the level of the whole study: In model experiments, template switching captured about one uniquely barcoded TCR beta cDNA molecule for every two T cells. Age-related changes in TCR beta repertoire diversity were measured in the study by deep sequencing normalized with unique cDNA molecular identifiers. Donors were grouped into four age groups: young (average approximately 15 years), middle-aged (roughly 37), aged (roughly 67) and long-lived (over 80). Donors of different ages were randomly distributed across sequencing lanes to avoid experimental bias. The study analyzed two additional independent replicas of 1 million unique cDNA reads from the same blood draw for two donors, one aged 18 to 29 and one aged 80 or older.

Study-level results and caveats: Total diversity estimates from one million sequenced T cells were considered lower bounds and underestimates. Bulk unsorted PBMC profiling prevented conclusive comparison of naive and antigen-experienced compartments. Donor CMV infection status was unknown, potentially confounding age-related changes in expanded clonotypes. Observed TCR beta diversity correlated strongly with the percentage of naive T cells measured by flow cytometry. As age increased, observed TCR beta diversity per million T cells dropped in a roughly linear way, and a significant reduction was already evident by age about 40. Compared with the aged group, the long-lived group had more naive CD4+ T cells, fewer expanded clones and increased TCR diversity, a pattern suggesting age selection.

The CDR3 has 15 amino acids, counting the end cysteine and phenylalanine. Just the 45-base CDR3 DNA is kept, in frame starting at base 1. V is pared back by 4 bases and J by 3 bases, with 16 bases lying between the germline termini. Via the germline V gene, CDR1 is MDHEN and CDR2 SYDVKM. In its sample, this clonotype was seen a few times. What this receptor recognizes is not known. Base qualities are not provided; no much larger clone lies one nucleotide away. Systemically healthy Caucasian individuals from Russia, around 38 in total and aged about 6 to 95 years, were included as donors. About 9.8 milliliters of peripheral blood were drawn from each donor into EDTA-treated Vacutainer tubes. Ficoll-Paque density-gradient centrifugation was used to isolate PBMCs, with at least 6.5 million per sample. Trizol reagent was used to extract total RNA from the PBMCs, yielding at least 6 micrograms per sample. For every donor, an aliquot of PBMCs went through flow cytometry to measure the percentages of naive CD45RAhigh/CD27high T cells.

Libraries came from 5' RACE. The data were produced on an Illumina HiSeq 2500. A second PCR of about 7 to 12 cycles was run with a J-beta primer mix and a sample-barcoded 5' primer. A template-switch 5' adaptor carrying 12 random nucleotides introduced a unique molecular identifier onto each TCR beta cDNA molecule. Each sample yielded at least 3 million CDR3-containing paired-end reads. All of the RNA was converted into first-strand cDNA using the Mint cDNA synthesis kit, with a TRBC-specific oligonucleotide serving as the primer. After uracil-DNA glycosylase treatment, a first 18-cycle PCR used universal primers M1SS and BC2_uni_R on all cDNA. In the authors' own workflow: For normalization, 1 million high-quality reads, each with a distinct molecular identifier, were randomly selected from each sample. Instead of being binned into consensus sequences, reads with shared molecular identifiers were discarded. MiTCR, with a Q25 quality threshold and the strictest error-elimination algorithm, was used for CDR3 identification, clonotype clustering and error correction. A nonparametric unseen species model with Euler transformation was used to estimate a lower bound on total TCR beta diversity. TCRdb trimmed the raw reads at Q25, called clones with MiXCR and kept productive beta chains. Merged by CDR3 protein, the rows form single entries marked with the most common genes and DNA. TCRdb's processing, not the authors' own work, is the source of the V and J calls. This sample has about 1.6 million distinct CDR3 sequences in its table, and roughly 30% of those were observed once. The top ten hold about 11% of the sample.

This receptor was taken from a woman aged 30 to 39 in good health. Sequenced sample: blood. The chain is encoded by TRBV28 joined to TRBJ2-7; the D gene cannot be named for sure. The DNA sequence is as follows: TGTGCCAGCAGTTCTCCGGATGCTTTATTCTACGAGCAGTACTTC. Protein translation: CASSSPDALFYEQYF.